The clone carrying this TCR beta chain was picked up many times. The CDR3 loop spans 11 amino acids. Germline CDR1 reads SNHLY; CDR2 reads FYNNEI. The V gene lost 3 bases and the J gene lost 9 bases, with 6 bases spanning the gap. The data were produced by immunoSEQ multiplex PCR, yet TCRdb's version contains in-frame clones alone and is incomplete. The table includes over a million clones, approximately 80% detected once. These data are taken from a study of shared clonotypes between healthy human individuals. The rearrangement links TRBV2 to TRBJ2-1, with a tentative D call TRBD1 (5 bases). Sequencing input: memory CD4+ T cells from PBMCs. Subset here: CD45RA-negative fraction. The receptor's source is a man younger than 35 in good health. Some clones in this sample may be carry-over from other donors' samples. CDR3 nucleotide sequence: TGTGCCAGCAGTGACCAGGGTGAGCAGTTCTTC. Its protein is CASSDQGEQFF. The full variable domain, rest sourced from reference TRBV2 and TRBJ2-1, is EPEVTQTPSHQVTQMGQEVILRCVPISNHLYFYWYRQILGQKVEFLVSFYNNEISEKSEIFDDQFSVERPDGSNFTLKIRSTKLEDSAMYFCASSDQGEQFFGPGTRLTVL.